The 14 T cell receptor beta chains below come from one sample, sequenced in a study of CD8 T cells in Susac syndrome (dated by TCRdb to 2018 to 2020). The library was built by means of the immunoSEQ multiplex PCR assay. RNA was extracted using the RNeasy kit, and roughly 0.5 to 1 ug of the RNA was reverse transcribed with random hexamers. The public reads were run again by TCRdb, first through fastp at Q25 and then through MiXCR, and only productive beta chains were kept. Every CDR3 protein is listed once, alongside the most common genes and DNA of its rows. For this sample there are roughly 190,000 distinct CDR3 sequences; under 95% appear just once. The ten largest clones take up 0.1% of the sample. Specimen: CD4+ T cells from PBMCs. These TCRs come from a human donor in good health.

The chain carries TRBV20-1 and TRBJ2-7; D perhaps matches TRBD1 (6 bases). V was clipped by 1 base and J by 7 bases, with 14 bases between them. Germline-derived CDR1 and CDR2 are DFQATT and SNEGSKA (reference sequence). CDR3 length: 13 amino acids. The CDR3 DNA is TGCAGTGCTAGAGGGGGGCCCATTCAGGAGCAGTACTTC. Translating gives CSARGGPIQEQYF.

J is TRBJ2-3 and V is TRBV5-1; TRBD1 might be the D (6 bases). The germline gives CDR1 SGHRS, CDR2 YFSETQ. Between the trimmed V and J ends, which lost 4 bases and 3 bases, there was a span of 21 bases. The length of the CDR3 is 17 residues. The CDR3 DNA sequence: TGCGCCAGCAGCATAACTGGGGGCGGCAGGGAGACAGATACGCAGTATTTT. Its protein product is CASSITGGGRETDTQYF.

The chain couples TRBV7-8 to TRBJ1-4, with D maybe TRBD1 (6 bases). CDR3 length: 16 amino acids. Between the trimmed V and J ends, which lost 3 bases and 5 bases, there was a span of 16 bases. Germline lookup yields CDR1 SGHVS and CDR2 FQNEAQ. The CDR3 reads CASSLNRGGENEKLFF. The CDR3 coding sequence is TGTGCCAGCAGCTTGAACAGAGGGGGGGAGAATGAAAAACTGTTTTTT.

The J gene is TRBJ2-2, the V gene TRBV19; perhaps TRBD1 as D (6 bases). Trimming cost V 7 bases and J 4 bases, with 22 bases left between them. Germline V gene lookup returns CDR1 LNHDA and CDR2 SQIVND (reference sequence). The CDR3 sequence is 17 residues long. CDR3 sequence (DNA): TGTGCCAGTATAAAGGTCGGACAGCCTGGCCCCACCGGGGAGCTGTTTTTT. Protein: CASIKVGQPGPTGELFF.

The chain couples TRBV6-5 to TRBJ1-2; no clear D gene. The CDR3 is made up of 11 amino acids. The germline gives CDR1 MNHEY, CDR2 SVGAGI. Trimming took off 6 bases at V and 9 bases at J, with 11 bases between the two ends. The CDR3 coding sequence is TGTGCCAGCAGGGGCCAAGGGAGCTACACCTTC. It yields the protein CASRGQGSYTF.

The V call is TRBV9, the J call TRBJ2-3; 10 bases fit TRBD1. Trimming at V came to 2 bases and at J to 6 bases, leaving 6 bases not matched to a gene. The CDR3 is 15 residues long. Germline-derived CDR1 and CDR2 are SGDLS and YYNGEE. The CDR3 is CASSVMTGGADTQYF. Here the CDR3 DNA reads TGTGCCAGCAGCGTGATGACAGGGGGCGCGGATACGCAGTATTTT.

J is TRBJ1-1 and V is TRBV12-3 or TRBV12-4; D not certain. The CDR3 contains 14 residues. Trimming took off 6 bases at V and 5 bases at J, with 16 bases between the two ends. CDR3 coding DNA: TGTGCCAGCAGCTTTGGATCAAGCGGAACTGAAGCTTTCTTT. This sequence encodes CASSFGSSGTEAFF.

The chain uses TRBV3-1 and TRBJ1-5; 7 bases agree with TRBD1. The CDR3 has 14 residues. Germline V CDR1 and CDR2: LGHDT, YNNKEL (reference sequence). Unmatched junction bases numbered 8, after V lost 6 bases and J lost 6 bases. CDR3 sequence: CASSQQGFGQPQHF. CDR3 nucleotide sequence: TGTGCCAGCAGTCAACAGGGGTTCGGTCAGCCCCAGCATTTT.

The rearrangement uses TRBV6-2 or TRBV6-3 and TRBJ1-1, with D unclear. CDR3 length: 15 residues. Germline lookup yields CDR1 MNHEY and CDR2 SVGEGT. Trimming took 4 bases from V and 0 from J, leaving 12 bases between them. CDR3 region: CASSSWKALNTEAFF. The CDR3 bases are TGTGCCAGCAGTTCTTGGAAAGCGTTGAACACTGAAGCTTTCTTT.

This chain connects TRBV29-1 to TRBJ2-7; D is unclear. Between the trimmed V and J ends, which lost 5 bases and 4 bases, there was a span of 12 bases. This CDR3 region has 12 residues. The V gene's germline CDR1 is SQVTM and CDR2 ANQGSEA. This chain's CDR3 is CSVSSGIYEQYF. Here the CDR3 DNA reads TGCAGCGTTAGTTCGGGTATTTACGAGCAGTACTTC.

This clonotype was counted once. The rearrangement links TRBV20-1 to TRBJ2-1; D is possibly TRBD2 (6 bases). Per germline, CDR1 DFQATT and CDR2 SNEGSKA (reference sequence). This CDR3 has 16 amino acids. V lost 4 bases, J lost 6 bases, and 22 bases lay in between. CDR3 sequence reads: CSANPVGDLRSNEQFF. The CDR3 DNA reads as TGCAGTGCTAACCCAGTAGGGGACTTACGGTCCAATGAGCAGTTCTTC.

The chain carries TRBV27 and TRBJ1-6, with D unclear. Germline V lookup: CDR1 MNHEY, CDR2 SMNVEV (reference sequence). V was trimmed by 3 bases and J by 0 bases, leaving 6 bases between them. This CDR3 region has 15 residues. As DNA, the CDR3 is TGTGCCAGCAGTTTCGGACGCTCCTATAATTCACCCCTCCACTTT. This encodes CASSFGRSYNSPLHF.

The gene calls are TRBV3-1 and TRBJ2-3; no clear D gene. The V end was cut by 0 bases, the J end by 0 bases, with 7 bases between. This CDR3 comprises 15 residues. Germline CDR1 and CDR2: LGHDT and YNNKEL (reference sequence). As DNA, the CDR3 is TGTGCCAGCAGCCAAGATCCCCAAAGCACAGATACGCAGTATTTT. Translated: CASSQDPQSTDTQYF.

V is TRBV9 and J is TRBJ1-2, with a possible D match to TRBD1 (5 bases). Looked up from germline, CDR1 is SGDLS and CDR2 is YYNGEE. CDR3 length equals 15 residues. The V gene lost 4 bases and the J gene lost 8 bases, with 21 bases spanning the gap. The CDR3 bases are TGTGCCAGCAGCCCCTCTAGCAAGGGGTGGAAAGGCTACACCTTC. Translation gives CASSPSSKGWKGYTF.